The clone carrying this TCR beta chain was counted only a few times. Its specificity is not known. This specimen comes from a study of vaccination and CD4 T cells after COVID-19. Overall study context: Overlapping spike peptides of SARS-CoV-2, HCoV-NL63, HCoV-OC43 and HCoV-229E stimulated the cells. Cultures serving as controls received a peptide pool (CEFX or HIV-1 Nef) or no peptide.

Sequencing of DNA taken from cultured CD4+ T cells relied on the Oncomine TCR Beta short-read assay. TCRdb independently ran MiXCR on the PCR reads; one entry per CDR3 protein. The top ten hold approximately 18% of the sample, which has about 20,000 distinct CDR3 sequences, 38% seen once. Noted treatment: roughly 10-day PBMC culture with coronavirus spike peptide pools or control peptides (ViraFEST assay). Culture of 2 million to 2.5 million PBMCs per well took place with around 10 IU/ml IL-2 and 8.5 to 10 ug/ml peptide pools. The source was CD4+ T cells from blood, cultured in vitro, collected before SARS-CoV-2 vaccination. The source of this sequence is a human donor who received a COVID-19 vaccine.

This CDR3 is CASSNGQLNYGYTF. DNA of the CDR3: TGTGCCAGCAGTAACGGACAGCTCAACTATGGCTACACCTTC. This chain uses TRBV6-1 with TRBJ1-2; D possibly corresponds to TRBD1 (6 bases). Between the trimmed V and J ends, which lost 5 bases and 2 bases, there was a span of 12 bases. CDR1 is MNHNS and CDR2 is SASEGT in the germline V gene. The CDR3 totals 14 residues.